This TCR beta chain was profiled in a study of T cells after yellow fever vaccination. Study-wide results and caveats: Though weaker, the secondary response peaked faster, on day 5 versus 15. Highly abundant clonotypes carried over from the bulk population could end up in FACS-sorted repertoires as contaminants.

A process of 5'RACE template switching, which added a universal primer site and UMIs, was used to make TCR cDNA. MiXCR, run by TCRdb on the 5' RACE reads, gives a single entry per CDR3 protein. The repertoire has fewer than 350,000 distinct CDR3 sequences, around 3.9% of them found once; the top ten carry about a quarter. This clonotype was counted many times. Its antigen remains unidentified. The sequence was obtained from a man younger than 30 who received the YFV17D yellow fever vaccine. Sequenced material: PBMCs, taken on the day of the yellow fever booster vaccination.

The CDR3 is CASSYSAYSLSGSPLHF. The CDR3 region has the DNA TGTGCCAGCAGTTACTCGGCTTACAGTTTGAGTGGTTCACCCCTCCACTTT. This chain joins TRBV6-5 and TRBJ1-6; D unclear. Between the trimmed V and J ends, which lost 0 bases and 9 bases, there was a span of 18 bases. CDR3 length equals 17 residues. Per germline, CDR1 MNHEY and CDR2 SVGAGI.